This paragraph reports one T cell receptor beta chain. Antigen: not known. This CDR3 is 14 amino acids long. In germline, CDR1 is GTSNPN, CDR2 SVGIG (reference sequence). Trimming cost V 5 bases and J 1 base, with 14 bases left between them. This record belongs to a study of shared clonotypes between healthy human individuals. Regarding the study as a whole: Tissue TCR repertoires likely differ from these blood-only repertoires.

The authors distributed each subset's genomic DNA evenly over several immunoSEQ plates. This table comes from immunoSEQ multiplex PCR, and its TCRdb copy is limited to in-frame clones, with some not included. The sample contains around 560,000 clones, about 95% of which appear only once. Naive CD8 cells lacked CD45RO, underwent positive selection for CCR7 and left out terminally differentiated effector memory CD45RA+ cells. The origin of this receptor is a young woman in good health. Sequenced sample: naive CD8+ T cells sorted from blood. The chain links TRBV30 to TRBJ1-1; D unclear. For the CDR3, the DNA is TGTGCCTGGGCGCCCAGACGGGAGAACACTGAAGCTTTCTTT. Residues: CAWAPRRENTEAFF.